One and the same sample provided the 31 T cell receptor beta chains below, sequenced in a study of CD8+ T cells in alopecia areata. The sorting of pooled cutaneous lymph node cells relied on CD4, CD8alpha, NKG2D, NKG2ACE and other markers. RNA was extracted and reverse transcribed into cDNA as the sequencing template. Profiling relied on immunoSEQ multiplex PCR, and the TCRdb table lists in-frame clones only, not all of them. The profile covers about 300,000 clones, none occurring a single time. Sample: CD4+ T cells sorted from a lymph node. These receptors all come from a C3H/HeJ mouse with alopecia areata. The MHC haplotype of the strain is H2-k.

Comment on this clone: Mouse gene names apply. The read terminates 4 residues before the CDR3 end, so the remaining end is supplied by the germline J gene. J is TRBJ2-5 and V is TRBV1; TRBD2 matches at 10 bases. The CDR3 is 15 residues long. Germline V gene sequence: CDR1 NSQYPW, CDR2 LRSPGD (reference sequence). CDR3 residues: CTCSAGTGGMDTQYF. Incomplete CDR3 DNA: TGCACCTGCAGTGCAGGGACTGGGGGAATGGAC.

This clone was seen repeatedly, ten times or more. Genes and germline are mouse. The read stops 4 residues short of the end of the CDR3; the missing end is completed from the germline J gene. Other DNA sequences from this sample encode an identical CDR3 as well. The chain links TRBV13-1 to TRBJ1-2; D gene unclear. Germline assignment: CDR1 NSHNY and CDR2 SYGAGN. The CDR3 runs to 13 residues. Trimming removed 3 bases at V and 0 bases at J, with 6 bases between. CDR3 amino acids: CASSVGANSDYTF. CDR3 bases read: TGTGCCAGCAGTGTGGGTGCAAACTCC.

Regarding this clone: Genes and germline are mouse. The read is 4 residues too short to cover the CDR3 end, so that end is filled in from the germline J gene. The rearrangement uses TRBV19 and TRBJ1-1; 10 positions match TRBD1. The CDR3 sequence is 15 residues long. CDR1 is FNHDT, CDR2 SITEND, per germline (reference sequence). The CDR3 here is CASSIVGQGLTEVFF. Partial CDR3 DNA: TGTGCCAGCAGTATAGTGGGACAGGGGTTGACA.

This clone was observed at least ten times. Mouse germline and gene names are used. The read terminates 4 residues ahead of where the CDR3 ends, so the germline J gene completes it. This sequence joins TRBV17 and TRBJ2-3; D possibly corresponds to TRBD1 (6 bases). V was trimmed by 6 bases and J by 3 bases, leaving 7 bases between them. CDR1 is MNHDT and CDR2 is YYDKIL in the germline V gene. The CDR3 has 12 amino acids. The CDR3 region is CASSGTAETLYF. CDR3 DNA, as far as it was read: TGTGCTAGCAGCGGGACAGCAGAA.

Points on this clone: Mouse gene names and germline throughout. The read stops 4 residues short of the end of the CDR3; the missing end is completed from the germline J gene. The identical CDR3 is also encoded by other nucleotide sequences in the sample. This chain uses TRBV31 with TRBJ2-3; 8 bases line up with TRBD2. The V segment lost 1 base and the J segment 0 bases; nucleotides outside the gene matches: 3. This CDR3 region has 15 residues. Germline V lookup: CDR1 GKSSPN, CDR2 SITVG. The CDR3 sequence is CAWSPGLGSAETLYF. CDR3 DNA (partial): TGTGCCTGGAGTCCCGGACTGGGTAGTGCAGAA.

Concerning this clone: Gene and germline names: mouse. Sequencing ends 4 residues short of the CDR3 end; the germline J gene provides the rest. The chain is built from TRBV1 and TRBJ2-1, with D possibly TRBD1 on 5 matching bases. The CDR3 has 15 residues. Per germline, CDR1 NSQYPW and CDR2 LRSPGD (reference sequence). Trimming cost V 1 base and J 1 base, with 8 bases left between them. The CDR3 bases that were read are TGCACCTGCAGTGCAGCAGGGATCAACTATGCT. It specifies CTCSAAGINYA. The CDR3, in full, reads CTCSAAGINYAEQFF.

This clone was counted between two and nine times. Here the gene names and germline are mouse. The CDR3 extends 4 residues past the end of the read, so its final part is completed from the germline J gene. Within the sample, other DNA sequences also encode this same CDR3. The V gene is TRBV31, the J gene TRBJ2-3, with 9 bases aligning to TRBD2. V dropped 3 bases and J dropped 0; count of bases not matched to a gene: 4. The CDR3 covers 15 residues. The V gene's germline CDR1 is GKSSPN and CDR2 SITVG. The CDR3 sequence is CAWRPGLGSAETLYF. Incomplete CDR3 DNA: TGTGCCTGGAGACCGGGACTGGGTAGTGCAGAA.

This clone was picked up a small number of times. The gene names here belong to mouse. The observed sequence ends 4 residues before the CDR3 terminus, with the missing tail filled in from the germline J gene. Other DNA sequences in the sample encode the same CDR3. This chain uses TRBV13-3 with TRBJ2-5; 7 bases map to TRBD2. The length of the CDR3 is 15 residues. Germline V gene data show CDR1 as NNHDY and CDR2 as SYVADS. Trimming removed 4 bases from V and 0 bases from J; junction bases left unmatched: 5. The CDR3 is CASSRLGDNQDTQYF. Incomplete CDR3 DNA: TGTGCCAGCAGTCGGCTGGGGGATAACCAAGAC.

A word on this clone: Genes and germline come from the mouse. The missing CDR3 end, 4 residues past where the read stops, is filled in from the germline J gene. Other DNA sequences in this specimen translate into the identical CDR3. This chain joins TRBV13-3 and TRBJ2-1, with 8 bases matching TRBD1. The CDR3 sequence is 14 residues long. Germline V CDR1 and CDR2: NNHDY, SYVADS. V trimming: 3 bases; J trimming: 4 bases; junction bases outside the gene matches: 3. The CDR3 DNA, read in part, is TGTGCCAGCAGTGGACAGGGGAATTATGCT. Translating it yields CASSGQGNYA. The full CDR3 sequence reads CASSGQGNYAEQFF.

This clone was seen repeatedly, ten times or more. The listed genes are named as in mouse. With the read ending 4 residues before the CDR3 end, the germline J gene is used to fill in that end. Other DNA sequences from this sample encode an identical CDR3 as well. The chain uses TRBV17 and TRBJ2-2; a weak D match, TRBD1 (5 bases). The CDR3 is 15 residues long. Germline V gives CDR1 MNHDT, CDR2 YYDKIL. The V gene lost 1 base and the J gene lost 1 base, with 7 bases spanning the gap. Partial CDR3 DNA: TGTGCTAGCAGTAGAGCTGGACAAAACACCGGG. It codes for CASSRAGQNTG. The whole CDR3 protein is CASSRAGQNTGQLYF.

This clone was picked up a small number of times. Genes and germline are mouse. The read terminates 4 residues ahead of where the CDR3 ends, so the germline J gene completes it. At the DNA level, this CDR3 is encoded by other sequences in the same sample as well. This chain links TRBV5 with TRBJ2-7, with D maybe TRBD1 (6 bases). This CDR3 comprises 12 residues. From germline, CDR1 is LGHNA and CDR2 YNLKQL (reference sequence). CDR3 bases read: TGTGCCAGCAGCCGGGACAATTAT. Its translation: CASSRDNY. The complete CDR3 protein is CASSRDNYEQYF.

Comments on this clone: Gene names are mouse gene names. The CDR3 goes on 4 residues after the read ends, and that part is filled in from the germline J gene. Other DNA sequences in this sample translate to the same CDR3. The chain carries TRBV13-1 and TRBJ2-3, with 10 positions matching TRBD2. The CDR3 has 16 residues. CDR1 is NSHNY and CDR2 is SYGAGN in the germline V gene. V gave up 3 bases and J gave up 0 bases; unmatched junction bases: 4. CDR3 DNA (partial): TGTGCCAGCAGTGGCGGACTGGGGGTTAGTGCAGAA. Protein product: CASSGGLGVSAE. The complete CDR3 reads CASSGGLGVSAETLYF.

This clone was detected ten times or more. The germline and genes are mouse ones. Read data end 4 residues before the CDR3 end; the end is taken from the germline J gene. Distinct nucleotide sequences in the sample also encode this CDR3. The chain combines TRBV19 with TRBJ2-2, with D uncertain. Per germline, CDR1 FNHDT and CDR2 SITEND (reference sequence). V lost 4 bases, J lost 0 bases, and 4 bases lay in between. This CDR3 comprises 13 residues. CDR3 DNA, as far as it was read: TGTGCCAGCAGTCCTGCAAACACCGGG. Its protein is CASSPANTG. The CDR3, in full, reads CASSPANTGQLYF.

Concerning this clone: Gene names and germline refer to mouse. Read coverage stops 3 residues before the CDR3 terminus; the germline J gene supplies the remainder. The chain couples TRBV1 to TRBJ1-6; 9 positions match TRBD1. TRBJ1-6 has ORF status, its function being uncertain. The ends lost 3 bases at V and 5 bases at J; junction bases unmatched: 5. CDR3 length equals 16 residues. Germline loops: CDR1 NSQYPW, CDR2 LRSPGD (reference sequence). CDR3 residues: CTCSARQGENNSPLYF. The CDR3 DNA, read in part, is TGCACCTGCAGTGCGCGACAGGGGGAGAATAATTCGCCC.

To note about this clone: The listed genes are named as in mouse. The CDR3 end is not reached by the read, which stops 4 residues before it; the germline J gene fills it in. V is TRBV19 and J is TRBJ2-7; D is unclear. This CDR3 is built from 14 residues. Germline V gene data show CDR1 as FNHDT and CDR2 as SITEND (reference sequence). The CDR3 DNA, read in part, is TGTGCCAGCAGTATATACAGAACCTCTTAT. Amino acids: CASSIYRTSY. The entire CDR3 is CASSIYRTSYEQYF.

This clone has only a few counts. Mouse names are used for the genes. The read ends 4 residues shy of where the CDR3 ends; the end is completed using the germline J gene. V gene TRBV5 combines with J gene TRBJ2-2; 11 nucleotides line up with TRBD2. Germline lookup yields CDR1 LGHNA and CDR2 YNLKQL (reference sequence). Losses at the gene ends were 5 bases for V and 2 bases for J; bases not matched to a gene: 4. CDR3 length equals 16 residues. The part of the CDR3 DNA that was read is TGTGCCAGCAGCTCCCGGGACTGGGGGAACACCGGG. This encodes CASSSRDWGNTG. The complete CDR3 protein is CASSSRDWGNTGQLYF.

With regard to this clone: Mouse germline and gene names are used. The read ends 4 residues early relative to the CDR3; the germline J gene fills the gap. The chain couples TRBV1 to TRBJ2-2; 9 positions agree with TRBD2. The J segment lost 1 base and the V segment lost 4 bases, leaving 4 bases of the junction unmatched. Germline V CDR1 and CDR2: NSQYPW, LRSPGD (reference sequence). CDR3 length equals 16 residues. The CDR3 reads CTCSGRDWVNTGQLYF. The CDR3 bases that were read are TGCACCTGCAGTGGCCGGGACTGGGTAAACACCGGG.

The sample holds a few counts of this clone. The listed genes are named as in mouse. Coverage ceases 4 residues before the CDR3 finishes, and the germline J gene fills in the end. The V gene is TRBV13-3, the J gene TRBJ2-7; D is uncertain. Germline CDR1 is NNHDY and CDR2 is SYVADS. The CDR3 spans 14 residues. Partial CDR3 DNA: TGTGCCAGCAGTGATGGGCCAGGTTCTTAT. It specifies CASSDGPGSY. The complete CDR3 reads CASSDGPGSYEQYF.

This clone was seen more than once but under ten times. Mouse names are used for the genes. The sequence runs out 4 residues before the end of the CDR3; the remainder is reconstructed from the germline J gene. The chain links TRBV5 to TRBJ2-5, with TRBD2 identical over 8 bases. CDR1 LGHNA and CDR2 YNLKQL come from the germline V gene (reference sequence). The CDR3 contains 15 residues. The part of the CDR3 DNA that was read is TGTGCCAGCAGCCAATTGGGGGGGGCCAGGGAC. It encodes CASSQLGGARD. The CDR3 in full is CASSQLGGARDTQYF.

In its sample, this clone was seen a few times. The genes and germline here are from mouse. The CDR3 sequence is CASSPLTGPGQLYF. The part of the CDR3 DNA that was read is TGTGCCAGCAGTCCTTTGACTGGGCCCGGG. The chain couples TRBV14 to TRBJ2-2; 7 bases agree with TRBD2. Read coverage stops 4 residues before the CDR3 terminus; the germline J gene supplies the remainder. The CDR3 spans 14 residues. Germline assignment: CDR1 SGHDT and CDR2 FRDEAV. V shed 4 bases, J shed 6 bases, and the junction held 6 bases outside the gene matches.

This clone appeared a few times. Mouse gene names apply. The DNA ends 4 residues before the CDR3 does, and the rest of the CDR3 is filled in from the germline J gene. This rearrangement joins TRBV1 to TRBJ1-1, with a weak D call TRBD1 (5 bases). This CDR3 spans 14 amino acids. Germline V lookup: CDR1 NSQYPW, CDR2 LRSPGD (reference sequence). CDR3 sequence reads: CTCSADRGRGEVFF. The sequenced CDR3 bases are TGCACCTGCAGTGCAGATAGAGGGAGGGGA.

There are a few counts of this clone. Gene names are the mouse ones. The read ends 3 residues before the CDR3 terminus; that terminus is restored from the germline J gene. The rearrangement uses TRBV29 and TRBJ1-6; maybe TRBD1 (5 bases). TRBJ1-6 counts as an open reading frame of uncertain function. CDR1 is MSHET and CDR2 is SYDVDS in the germline V gene. This CDR3 is built from 14 residues. CDR3: CASGVDTGYFALYF. CDR3 bases read: TGTGCCAGCGGTGTGGACACCGGTTACTTCGCC.

Concerning this clone itself: Genes here carry mouse names. Read sequence stops 4 residues before the CDR3 end, and the germline J gene provides the missing end. The same CDR3 is also encoded by other DNA sequences in this sample. The genes are TRBV19 and TRBJ1-2; 7 bases are shared with TRBD1. The CDR3 sequence is 14 residues long. Germline CDR1 and CDR2: FNHDT and SITEND (reference sequence). With V trimmed by 3 bases and J by 0 bases, 2 bases remained unmatched. The CDR3 reads CASSRTGANSDYTF. Partial CDR3 DNA: TGTGCCAGCAGTAGGACAGGAGCAAACTCC.

This clone was observed a handful of times. Gene and germline names: mouse. The DNA ends 4 residues before the CDR3 does, and the rest of the CDR3 is filled in from the germline J gene. V is TRBV13-3 and J is TRBJ1-1; perhaps TRBD1 as D (6 bases). The CDR3 is 13 amino acids. Trimming took off 10 bases at V and 0 bases at J, with 13 bases between the two ends. The germline CDR1 and CDR2 sequences are NNHDY and SYVADS. The part of the CDR3 DNA that was read is TGTGCCGGCCGGGACAATGCAAACACA. Its protein product is CAGRDNANT. The whole CDR3 sequence is CAGRDNANTEVFF.

Comment on this clone: All gene names here are mouse names. Read sequence stops 4 residues before the CDR3 end, and the germline J gene provides the missing end. The chain uses TRBV13-1 and TRBJ2-3; TRBD1 matches 7 bases. The CDR3 spans 15 residues. Trimming removed 3 bases from V and 0 bases from J; junction bases left unmatched: 4. In germline, CDR1 is NSHNY, CDR2 SYGAGN. This CDR3 reads CASSGGQLSAETLYF. CDR3 DNA, as far as it was read: TGTGCCAGCAGTGGGGGACAGCTAAGTGCAGAA.

Only a few counts were recorded for this clone. Any gene name here is a mouse gene name. Read data end 4 residues before the CDR3 end; the end is taken from the germline J gene. The sample carries other DNA sequences with the same CDR3. V usage is TRBV13-1 and J usage is TRBJ1-2; D may be TRBD1 (5 bases). This CDR3 has 14 amino acids. Germline V gives CDR1 NSHNY, CDR2 SYGAGN. The V and J ends lost 3 bases and 0 bases respectively, with 9 bases between them. CDR3 DNA (partial): TGTGCCAGCAGTGCTGACAGTGCAAACTCC. It encodes CASSADSANS. In full, the CDR3 is CASSADSANSDYTF.

Turning to this clone: The genes and germline here are from mouse. The read comes to an end 4 residues before the CDR3 does, leaving the germline J gene to fill in the end. The same CDR3 is also encoded by other DNA sequences in this sample. The chain joins TRBV31 to TRBJ2-3; TRBD2 matches at 7 bases. CDR3 size: 15 residues. The ends lost 2 bases at V and 1 base at J; junction bases unmatched: 6. Per the germline V gene, CDR1 is GKSSPN and CDR2 is SITVG. The sequenced part of the CDR3 DNA is TGTGCCTGGAGTTTGGGGGGTTCTGGTGCAGAA. Its translation: CAWSLGGSGAE. The CDR3 reads in full as CAWSLGGSGAETLYF. Full variable domain (outside the CDR3, taken from reference TRBV31 and TRBJ2-3): AQTIHQWPVAEIKAVGSPLSLGCTIKGKSSPNLYWYWQATGGTLQQLFYSITVGQVESVVQLNLSASRPKDDQFILSTEKLLLSHSGFYLCAWSLGGSGAETLYFGSGTRLTVL.

In the case of this clone: Genes and germline come from the mouse. The read ends 4 residues before the CDR3 terminus; that terminus is restored from the germline J gene. The sample contains more than one DNA sequence encoding this CDR3. The chain uses TRBV5 and TRBJ2-5, with 8 bases lining up with TRBD1. Germline values: CDR1 LGHNA, CDR2 YNLKQL (reference sequence). The CDR3 totals 14 residues. Partial CDR3 DNA: TGTGCCAGCAGCCAACAGGGGGCGCGAGAC. Translation gives CASSQQGARD. The entire CDR3 is CASSQQGARDTQYF.

Details on this clone: Gene names follow the mouse nomenclature. The sequenced fragment ends 4 residues before the CDR3 boundary, so the rest is inferred from the germline J gene. This chain joins TRBV19 and TRBJ2-7; TRBD2 agrees at 11 bases. Germline CDR1 is FNHDT and CDR2 is SITEND (reference sequence). After removal of 5 bases from V and 3 bases from J, the junction contained 4 bases not matched to a gene. The CDR3 totals 14 residues. The CDR3 sequence: CASSRTGGRYEQYF. CDR3 DNA (partial): TGTGCCAGCAGCAGGACTGGGGGGCGCTAT.

This clone was counted a few times. The gene names given are mouse names. The read gets to within 4 residues of the CDR3 end, and the germline J gene fills in the rest. The V and J genes are TRBV13-1 and TRBJ2-5; tentatively, D is TRBD2 (6 bases). Per the germline V gene, CDR1 is NSHNY and CDR2 is SYGAGN. Trimming took off 6 bases at V and 1 base at J, with 9 bases between the two ends. CDR3 length: 13 residues. The covered CDR3 bases are TGTGCCAGCAACCGGGACTACCAAGAC. The encoded protein is CASNRDYQD. The entire CDR3 protein is CASNRDYQDTQYF.

With regard to this clone: Mouse gene names apply. The DNA read from the CDR3 is TGTGCCAGCAGCCCCACAGGGGAGGGGACA. Encoded protein: CASSPTGEGT. The entire CDR3 protein reads CASSPTGEGTEVFF. J is TRBJ1-1 and V is TRBV13-1, with TRBD1 matching over 7 bases. The read finishes 4 residues shy of the CDR3 end, and the germline J gene is used to complete it. This CDR3 is 14 amino acids long. Germline CDR1 and CDR2: NSHNY and SYGAGN.